Listed here are 30 T cell receptor beta chains from one sample, sequenced in a study of blood T cell repertoires in COVID-19. Some clones are missing from TCRdb's copy, which holds only in-frame ones; the method was immunoSEQ multiplex PCR. Here the sample spans about 140,000 clones, approximately 86% being singletons. The specimen sequenced was peripheral blood. All receptors derive from a woman in her forties or fifties with acute or convalescent COVID-19.

This chain joins TRBV19 and TRBJ2-7, with D tentatively TRBD2 (6 bases). V lost 4 bases and J 4 bases, leaving 17 bases between the germline ends. Germline V lookup: CDR1 LNHDA, CDR2 SQIVND (reference sequence). The CDR3 consists of 15 residues. Written as DNA, the CDR3 is TGTGCCAGTAGTAGCTGGGACTTAGGTCCTTACGAGCAGTACTTC. Translating gives CASSSWDLGPYEQYF.

This clone was recorded a few times. CDR3 nucleotides: TGTGCCAGCAGCCCAAATAGTTACACGCAGTATTTT. It yields the protein CASSPNSYTQYF. This chain connects TRBV11-2 to TRBJ2-3; D not resolved. V lost 5 bases and J lost 9, with 12 bases in between. This CDR3 has 12 residues. Per germline, CDR1 SGHAT and CDR2 FQNNGV.

V and J are TRBV5-4 and TRBJ2-1, with TRBD2 matching 7 bases. Germline values: CDR1 SGHNT, CDR2 YYREEE (reference sequence). Unmatched junction bases numbered 2, after V lost 0 bases and J lost 2 bases. The length of the CDR3 is 15 residues. CDR3 bases: TGTGCCAGCAGCTTGGGGGCGGGGGCCTACAATGAGCAGTTCTTC. Encoded protein: CASSLGAGAYNEQFF. The full variable domain, rest sourced from reference TRBV5-4 and TRBJ2-1, is ETGVTQSPTHLIKTRGQQVTLRCSSQSGHNTVSWYQQALGQGPQFIFQYYREEENGRGNFPPRFSGLQFPNYSSELNVNALELDDSALYLCASSLGAGAYNEQFFGPGTRLTVL.

This clone was seen only once. The CDR3 sequence is CASSRRQGRGTDTQYF. Here the CDR3 DNA reads TGTGCCAGCAGCCGGAGACAGGGTCGGGGCACAGATACGCAGTATTTT. The chain links TRBV3-1 (or the pseudogene TRBV3-2) to TRBJ2-3, with TRBD1 matching 7 bases. The V gene's germline CDR1 is LGHDT and CDR2 YNNKEL (reference sequence). This CDR3 is 16 amino acids long. V gave up 4 bases and J gave up 1 base; unmatched junction bases: 8.

The chain carries TRBV5-1 and TRBJ1-6; a weak D match, TRBD1 (6 bases). The V end was cut by 2 bases, the J end by 4 bases, with 10 bases between. The V gene's germline CDR1 is SGHRS and CDR2 YFSETQ. The CDR3 spans 15 residues. This CDR3 reads CASSFADRYNSPLHF. The CDR3 DNA sequence: TGCGCCAGCAGCTTTGCGGACAGATATAATTCACCCCTCCACTTT. Filled out from reference TRBV5-1 and TRBJ1-6, the complete variable domain reads KAGVTQTPRYLIKTRGQQVTLSCSPISGHRSVSWYQQTPGQGLQFLFEYFSETQRNKGNFPGRFSGRQFSNSRSEMNVSTLELGDSALYLCASSFADRYNSPLHFGNGTRLTVT.

This clone was counted a few times. The V and J genes are TRBV7-2 and TRBJ1-2, with D possibly being TRBD1 (6 bases). Trimming left V 3 bases short and J 8 bases short, with 16 bases between. This CDR3 region has 14 residues. Germline CDR1 SGHTA, CDR2 FQGNSA. This CDR3 reads CASSFPGTLGGYTF. The DNA for the CDR3 is TGTGCCAGCAGCTTCCCCGGGACACTGGGAGGCTACACCTTC.

The chain joins TRBV19 to TRBJ1-5; 7 bases match TRBD1. Germline CDR1 reads LNHDA; CDR2 reads SQIVND (reference sequence). The V gene end was trimmed by 5 bases and the J gene end by 2 bases; junction bases not matched to a gene: 9. This CDR3 region has 16 residues. DNA of the CDR3: TGTGCCAGTAGTCGGAGGGGACAGCCGGGCAATCAGCCCCAGCATTTT. Translating it yields CASSRRGQPGNQPQHF.

This clone was counted only a few times. The rearrangement uses TRBV28 and TRBJ1-1, with a weak D call TRBD1 (6 bases). Germline V gene sequence: CDR1 MDHEN, CDR2 SYDVKM. This CDR3 has 12 amino acids. Trimming removed 6 bases at V and 8 bases at J, with 13 bases between. The CDR3 nucleotides are TGTGCCAGCAGGACCTCCGGGACAGAAGCTTTCTTT. It specifies CASRTSGTEAFF.

This chain links TRBV2 with TRBJ2-7; 8 nucleotides align to TRBD1. V was pared by 11 bases and J by 2 bases, with 5 bases of the junction left unmatched. This CDR3 is 12 amino acids long. Per germline, CDR1 SNHLY and CDR2 FYNNEI. The CDR3, as DNA: TGTGCCGGCGGGACAGGTACCTACGAGCAGTACTTC. As protein: CAGGTGTYEQYF.

The gene calls are TRBV29-1 and TRBJ1-1; unclear D gene. The CDR3 has 11 amino acids. CDR1 is SQVTM, CDR2 ANQGSEA, per germline. V was pared by 4 bases and J by 5 bases, with 8 bases between. CDR3 sequence reads: CSVGLGTEAFF. Written as DNA, the CDR3 is TGCAGCGTTGGACTAGGGACTGAAGCTTTCTTT.

The chain links TRBV19 to TRBJ1-5, with 7 positions matching TRBD1. This CDR3 has 13 amino acids. The germline V gene has CDR1 LNHDA and CDR2 SQIVND (reference sequence). V was pared by 3 bases and J by 7 bases, with 3 bases of the junction left unmatched. The CDR3 reads CASSMTGNQPQHF. Here the CDR3 DNA reads TGTGCCAGTAGTATGACAGGGAACCAGCCCCAGCATTTT.

The chain carries TRBV15 and TRBJ2-7, with a possible D match to TRBD1 (5 bases). There are 15 residues in the CDR3. The V gene lost 0 bases and the J gene lost 2 bases, with 11 bases spanning the gap. In germline, CDR1 is LNHNV, CDR2 YYDKDF (reference sequence). As DNA, the CDR3 is TGTGCCACCAGCAGAGATCAGGGTAGGACCTACGAGCAGTACTTC. As protein: CATSRDQGRTYEQYF.

The rearrangement uses TRBV10-3 and TRBJ1-1; D is uncertain. This CDR3 contains 13 residues. V shed 3 bases and J shed 4 bases, with 9 bases lying between them. CDR1 is ENHRY, CDR2 SYGVKD, per germline. CDR3 sequence reads: CAISEVGITEAFF. The CDR3 DNA follows: TGTGCCATCAGTGAAGTCGGGATCACTGAAGCTTTCTTT.

The chain recombines TRBV6-5 with TRBJ1-2; 7 bases map to TRBD1. Germline V gives CDR1 MNHEY, CDR2 SVGAGI. This CDR3 is built from 15 residues. V trimming: 4 bases; J trimming: 5 bases; junction bases outside the gene matches: 10. CDR3 amino acids: CASSFDREVGYGYTF. DNA of the CDR3: TGTGCCAGCAGTTTTGACAGGGAGGTTGGGTATGGCTACACCTTC.

The V gene is TRBV24-1, the J gene TRBJ2-1; TRBD2 aligns across 12 bases. This CDR3 is 15 amino acids long. CDR1 is KGHDR, CDR2 SFDVKD, per germline. Trimming cost V 3 bases and J 8 bases; bases outside gene matches: 4. The DNA for the CDR3 is TGTGCCACCAGTGATCTAGCGGGGGGGCCCGATGAGCAGTTCTTC. This encodes CATSDLAGGPDEQFF.

This chain connects TRBV11-2 to TRBJ2-2; no firm D call. Between the trimmed V and J ends, which lost 5 bases and 3 bases, there was a span of 7 bases. Germline loops: CDR1 SGHAT, CDR2 FQNNGV. The CDR3 is 13 amino acids. The CDR3 nucleotides are TGTGCCAGCAGCCGGGTGGACACCGGGGAGCTGTTTTTT. Encoded protein: CASSRVDTGELFF.

The genes are TRBV9 and TRBJ2-1; TRBD2 matches at 7 bases. CDR1 is SGDLS, CDR2 YYNGEE, per germline. The CDR3 loop spans 15 amino acids. V was clipped by 5 bases and J by 2 bases; unmatched bases: 7. The CDR3 sequence: CASSSAGTTYNEQFF. The CDR3 DNA sequence: TGTGCCAGCAGTTCGGCCGGGACTACCTACAATGAGCAGTTCTTC.

This rearrangement joins TRBV24-1 to TRBJ2-7; D uncertain. CDR3 size: 15 residues. Germline V gene lookup returns CDR1 KGHDR and CDR2 SFDVKD. V was pared by 3 bases and J by 2 bases, with 13 bases between. CDR3 loop: CATSDPKLVPYEQYF. Written as DNA, the CDR3 is TGTGCCACCAGTGATCCCAAGCTGGTGCCCTACGAGCAGTACTTC.

The V gene is TRBV14, the J gene TRBJ2-7; maybe TRBD2 (5 bases). CDR3 length equals 15 residues. V was pared by 2 bases and J by 2 bases, with 13 bases between. Per germline, CDR1 SGHDN and CDR2 FVKESK. The CDR3 DNA reads as TGTGCCAGCAGCCAAACACTAGGAAATGCCTACGAGCAGTACTTC. Translation: CASSQTLGNAYEQYF.

The J gene is TRBJ1-5, the V gene TRBV2; the match to TRBD1 covers 10 bases. The junction had 4 bases not matched to a gene; V was cut back by 6 bases and J by 2 bases. CDR1 is SNHLY and CDR2 is FYNNEI in the germline V gene. The CDR3 has 15 amino acids. CDR3 bases: TGTGCCAGCAGGACCGGGACAGGGGGCAATCAGCCCCAGCATTTT. The encoded protein is CASRTGTGGNQPQHF. The variable domain in full, with the rest retrieved from reference TRBV2 and TRBJ1-5, is EPEVTQTPSHQVTQMGQEVILRCVPISNHLYFYWYRQILGQKVEFLVSFYNNEISEKSEIFDDQFSVERPDGSNFTLKIRSTKLEDSAMYFCASRTGTGGNQPQHFGDGTRLSIL.

This clone has a single count. This rearrangement joins TRBV29-1 to TRBJ2-5; tentatively, D is TRBD2 (7 bases). Deletions cut 6 bases from V and 4 bases from J, with 18 bases between. Germline V CDR1 and CDR2: SQVTM, ANQGSEA. The CDR3 length is 14 residues. The CDR3 spells CSVIGGALGETQYF. As DNA, the CDR3 is TGCAGCGTCATAGGGGGGGCCCTAGGAGAGACCCAGTACTTC.

This clone occurred a few times. The chain couples TRBV4-2 to TRBJ1-4; no clear D gene. The CDR3 is 15 residues long. Trimming removed 0 bases at V and 7 bases at J, with 12 bases between. The V gene's germline CDR1 is LGHNA and CDR2 YNFKEQ. CDR3 sequence reads: CASSQDAGFTEKLFF. DNA of the CDR3: TGTGCCAGCAGCCAAGATGCGGGATTCACTGAAAAACTGTTTTTT.

In its sample, this clone was seen once. This chain links TRBV29-1 with TRBJ1-1; 9 bases match TRBD1. Germline CDR1 SQVTM, CDR2 ANQGSEA. This CDR3 has 15 residues. V dropped 7 bases and J dropped 10; count of bases not matched to a gene: 19. The CDR3 sequence: CSAAIQGAGLSGAFF. CDR3 bases: TGCAGCGCCGCAATACAGGGGGCAGGTTTGTCGGGAGCTTTCTTT.

In DNA, the CDR3 is TGTGCCAGCAGCCCAATCGGGCGGGGGGGCCTCTACGAGCAGTACTTC. Translation: CASSPIGRGGLYEQYF. The J gene is TRBJ2-7, the V gene TRBV5-4, with 9 bases lining up with TRBD2. The CDR3 covers 16 residues. The J segment lost 3 bases and the V segment lost 4 bases, leaving 11 bases of the junction unmatched. Germline-derived CDR1 and CDR2 are SGHNT and YYREEE (reference sequence).

The rearrangement joins TRBV29-1 to TRBJ1-1; no clear D gene. Deletions cut 5 bases from V and 0 bases from J, with 10 bases between. CDR1 is SQVTM, CDR2 ANQGSEA, per germline. This CDR3 has 13 residues. CDR3 in amino acids: CSVSGLMNTEAFF. DNA for the CDR3: TGCAGCGTTAGCGGACTGATGAACACTGAAGCTTTCTTT.

This rearrangement joins TRBV2 to TRBJ1-1; D is perhaps TRBD1 (6 bases). Looked up from germline, CDR1 is SNHLY and CDR2 is FYNNEI. This CDR3 contains 13 residues. V shed 8 bases and J shed 0 bases, with 10 bases lying between them. CDR3 residues: CASSGHLNTEAFF. The CDR3 coding sequence is TGTGCCAGCTCGGGACATCTGAACACTGAAGCTTTCTTT.

The rearrangement links TRBV19 to TRBJ1-3; D is uncertain. The length of the CDR3 is 12 residues. The V gene lost 7 bases and the J gene lost 3 bases, with 7 bases spanning the gap. CDR1 is LNHDA and CDR2 is SQIVND in the germline V gene (reference sequence). The CDR3 here is CASISRGNTIYF. The CDR3 nucleotides read TGTGCCAGTATCTCGCGTGGAAACACCATATATTTT.

Details on this clone: Different DNA sequences within this sample yield the same CDR3. The rearrangement uses TRBV5-4 and TRBJ2-6, with 12 bases that match TRBD1. In germline, CDR1 is SGHNT, CDR2 YYREEE (reference sequence). V shed 0 bases, J shed 3 bases, and the junction held 4 bases outside the gene matches. The CDR3 sequence is 18 residues long. CDR3 protein: CASSLAGQGARGANVLTF. CDR3 DNA: TGTGCCAGCAGCTTGGCGGGACAGGGGGCGCGTGGGGCCAACGTCCTGACTTTC.

This chain connects TRBV6-5 to TRBJ2-1, with a possible D match to TRBD2 (5 bases). The CDR3 is 15 amino acids. The V end lost 8 bases, the J end lost 5 bases, and 19 bases lay between the germline ends. Germline CDR1 reads MNHEY; CDR2 reads SVGAGI. This chain's CDR3 is CASSQVLATHNEQFF. The CDR3 bases are TGTGCCAGCTCTCAGGTGCTAGCTACCCACAATGAGCAGTTCTTC.

Here the CDR3 DNA reads TGCGCCAGCAGGCGAGGGGTTGGTACGGGGGTCACCGGGGAGCTGTTTTTT. Protein: CASRRGVGTGVTGELFF. The rearrangement uses TRBV4-1 and TRBJ2-2, with D perhaps TRBD2 (6 bases). Germline V gives CDR1 MGHRA, CDR2 YSYEKL. Trimming took 6 bases from V and 4 from J, leaving 21 bases between them. This CDR3 spans 17 amino acids.